This T cell receptor beta chain was documented in a study of PD-1 blockade in mismatch repair-deficient tumors. Study in general: Patients had around 11 mismatch repair-deficient cancer types, all previously treated and progressing.

Findings of the study overall: Rapid post-treatment expansion, then contraction, generally preceding radiologic response, marked tumor-resident clones.

Germline assignment: CDR1 SEHNR and CDR2 FQNEAQ (reference sequence). Trimming at V came to 9 bases and at J to 5 bases, leaving 13 bases not matched to a gene. CDR3 length equals 15 residues. Profiling relied on immunoSEQ multiplex PCR, and the TCRdb table lists in-frame clones only, not all of them. The sample holds about 66,000 clones, about 78% seen once. Every patient had mismatch repair deficiency by PCR or immunohistochemistry. The TCR-sequenced patients were three responders to pembrolizumab. A note on this clone: The antigen is unknown.

The source of this sequence is an adult with mismatch repair-deficient cancer. The V gene is TRBV7-9, the J gene TRBJ2-7; the match to TRBD1 covers 10 bases. Source: peripheral blood, taken 2 weeks after starting pembrolizumab. The CDR3 spells CASTPPGTGDHEQYF. CDR3 sequence (DNA): TGTGCCAGTACCCCCCCCGGGACAGGGGATCACGAGCAGTACTTC.